This T cell receptor (beta chain) was recovered during a study of blood T cells in healthy people across ages. PCR was performed a second time for about 7 to 12 cycles using a sample-barcoded 5' primer and a J-beta primer mix. Every cDNA molecule carried a tag from a template-switch adaptor bearing 12 random nucleotides. TCRdb independently ran MiXCR on the 5' RACE reads; one entry per CDR3 protein. The data contain some 1.8 million distinct CDR3 sequences, around 40% of them singletons. V dropped 2 bases and J dropped 3 bases, with 15 bases sitting between them. The CDR3 is made up of 16 amino acids. Germline loops: CDR1 SGHTA, CDR2 FQGNSA.

The sample consisted of blood. This TCR was recovered from a human donor in good health. This chain uses TRBV7-2 with TRBJ2-3; D unresolved. CDR3 nucleotides: TGTGCCAGCAGCTTAATAAACGTCGGCAGTACAGATACGCAGTATTTT. This gives the protein CASSLINVGSTDTQYF.